This record covers a single TCR beta chain. What it binds is not known. Germline V gives CDR1 MNHEY, CDR2 SMNVEV (reference sequence). The CDR3 contains 13 residues. Trimming took off 2 bases at V and 7 bases at J, with 12 bases between the two ends. The data were obtained in a study of OX40 agonist ivuxolimab in advanced cancers. The data were produced by immunoSEQ multiplex PCR, yet TCRdb's version contains in-frame clones alone and is incomplete. The sample contains roughly 89,000 clones, around 90% of which appear only once. General study results and limits: Among patients with partial responses at 0.1-3.0 mg/kg, clonal expansion was among the lowest. CD8+ T cells averaged more expanded clones than CD4+.

The source material was CD4+ or CD8+ T cells sorted from blood, sampled in a trial of the OX40 agonist ivuxolimab. This clonotype was sampled from an adult with an advanced solid tumor such as melanoma, head and neck, liver or kidney cancer. The genes are TRBV27 and TRBJ2-7, with D perhaps TRBD1 or TRBD2 (6 bases each). The CDR3 loop reads CASSLHQGGEQYF. The CDR3 DNA is TGTGCCAGCAGTTTACACCAAGGGGGGGAGCAGTACTTC.